Presented here are 25 T cell receptor beta chains from one specimen sequenced in a study of control samples from healthy donors and cancer patients. Repertoires were generated with immunoSEQ multiplex PCR, while TCRdb's copy carries only in-frame clones and drops some. This table holds some 130,000 clones, around nine tenths found once. Source material: blood. These receptors were taken from a man between 18 and 35 years old in good health.

The rearrangement links TRBV6-5 to TRBJ2-7; the D call may be TRBD1 or TRBD2 (6 bases each). Germline values: CDR1 MNHEY, CDR2 SVGAGI. Trimming left V 6 bases short and J 6 bases short, with 15 bases between. The length of the CDR3 is 13 residues. This chain's CDR3 is CASRVTGGSEQYF. The DNA for the CDR3 is TGTGCCAGCAGGGTTACCGGGGGCTCCGAGCAGTACTTC.

The CDR3 loop is CASSLGTAERTF. In nucleotides, the CDR3 is TGTGCCAGCAGCTTAGGGACAGCCGAAAGGACCTTC. The genes are TRBV13 and TRBJ1-2; a weak D match, TRBD1 (5 bases). The CDR3 has 12 amino acids. V gave up 0 bases and J gave up 14 bases, with 13 bases separating them. Germline values: CDR1 PRHDT, CDR2 FYEKMQ (reference sequence).

The V and J genes are TRBV7-6 and TRBJ2-7; D not certain. V was cut by 1 base and J by 3 bases, with 7 bases left in between. The CDR3 runs to 13 residues. Looked up from germline, CDR1 is SGHVS and CDR2 is FNYEAQ. The CDR3 sequence is CASSLGAYYEQYF. CDR3 DNA: TGTGCCAGCAGCTTAGGGGCTTACTACGAGCAGTACTTC.

The rearrangement uses TRBV5-1 and TRBJ2-7, with 8 bases that match TRBD1. The CDR3 totals 14 residues. Trimming at V came to 5 bases and at J to 2 bases, leaving 6 bases not matched to a gene. Germline lookup yields CDR1 SGHRS and CDR2 YFSETQ. DNA for the CDR3: TGCGCCAGCAGGGGACAGGCAAGCCCCTACGAGCAGTACTTC. The encoded protein is CASRGQASPYEQYF.

The rearrangement joins TRBV7-2 to TRBJ2-3, with D possibly being TRBD2 (5 bases). CDR1 is SGHTA, CDR2 FQGNSA, per germline. This CDR3 is 16 amino acids long. Trimming left V 5 bases short and J 2 bases short, with 17 bases between. Here the CDR3 DNA reads TGTGCCAGCAGCCCCGTCGACTACCAAGACACAGATACGCAGTATTTT. Translating it yields CASSPVDYQDTDTQYF.

This clone was picked up one time. The chain couples TRBV11-2 to TRBJ2-1; the match to TRBD2 covers 9 bases. The CDR3 runs to 15 residues. Per the germline V gene, CDR1 is SGHAT and CDR2 is FQNNGV. The J segment lost 4 bases and the V segment lost 5 bases, leaving 6 bases of the junction unmatched. This CDR3 is CASSPGLASYNEQFF. CDR3 nucleotide sequence: TGTGCCAGCAGCCCGGGACTAGCCAGTTACAATGAGCAGTTCTTC.

This clone was found once. The J gene is TRBJ1-2, the V gene TRBV11-2; unclear D gene. This CDR3 is built from 12 residues. CDR1 is SGHAT and CDR2 is FQNNGV in the germline V gene. Deletions cut 3 bases from V and 4 bases from J, with 6 bases between. CDR3 residues: CASSFTAYGYTF. The CDR3 region has the DNA TGTGCCAGCAGCTTCACAGCCTATGGCTACACCTTC.

The chain recombines TRBV19 with TRBJ2-7; 7 positions match TRBD2. CDR3 length equals 15 residues. Trimming at V came to 3 bases and at J to 0 bases, leaving 5 bases not matched to a gene. Looked up from germline, CDR1 is LNHDA and CDR2 is SQIVND (reference sequence). CDR3 in amino acids: CASSMWRGSSYEQYF. The CDR3 region has the DNA TGTGCCAGTAGTATGTGGCGGGGGTCCTCCTACGAGCAGTACTTC.

The J gene is TRBJ1-4, the V gene TRBV7-9; D call uncertain. Per germline, CDR1 SEHNR and CDR2 FQNEAQ (reference sequence). CDR3 length: 15 amino acids. Trimming pared 5 bases from V and 4 bases from J, leaving 14 bases between. As DNA, the CDR3 is TGTGCCAGCAGCCCCACGAGGGCTAATAATGAAAAACTGTTTTTT. Amino acids: CASSPTRANNEKLFF.

The chain employs TRBV11-1 and TRBJ2-1, with D possibly being TRBD2 (5 bases). The CDR3 extends over 14 amino acids. Germline CDR1 SGHAT, CDR2 FQDESV (reference sequence). Trimming pared 8 bases from V and 4 bases from J, leaving 15 bases between. For the CDR3, the DNA is TGTGCCAGCGTAGGGAGAGGGATATACAATGAGCAGTTCTTC. It specifies CASVGRGIYNEQFF.

This clone was seen more than once but under ten times. V and J are TRBV30 and TRBJ2-1; 8 bases are shared with TRBD1. This CDR3 comprises 15 residues. V was pared by 4 bases and J by 4 bases, with 9 bases of the junction left unmatched. The germline gives CDR1 GTSNPN, CDR2 SVGIG (reference sequence). The DNA for the CDR3 is TGTGCCTGGAATCAGGGGGCATCCCCATACAATGAGCAGTTCTTC. The encoded protein is CAWNQGASPYNEQFF.

This clone has more than one count but fewer than ten. The chain links TRBV5-5 to TRBJ2-5, with 7 positions matching TRBD1. Germline CDR1 SGHKS, CDR2 YYEKEE (reference sequence). J was trimmed by 3 bases and V by 3 bases; bases with no gene match: 2. The CDR3 runs 13 residues. The CDR3 reads CASSWTGEETQYF. The CDR3 nucleotides read TGTGCCAGCAGCTGGACAGGAGAAGAGACCCAGTACTTC.

The V and J genes are TRBV15 and TRBJ1-2, with 8 bases lining up with TRBD1. Unmatched junction bases numbered 9, after V lost 5 bases and J lost 4 bases. CDR3 length equals 15 residues. Germline values: CDR1 LNHNV, CDR2 YYDKDF (reference sequence). In DNA, the CDR3 is TGTGCCACCAGCGGCGGGACAGGCGGTTCCTATGGCTACACCTTC. Translated, it gives CATSGGTGGSYGYTF.

The chain combines TRBV7-2 with TRBJ2-7; D tentatively reads TRBD1 or TRBD2 (5 bases each). This CDR3 has 15 amino acids. The germline V gene has CDR1 SGHTA and CDR2 FQGNSA. Trimming left V 3 bases short and J 6 bases short, with 18 bases between. The CDR3 DNA reads as TGTGCCAGCAGCTTTTCTGGGACCGGGGCTAGCGAGCAGTACTTC. It specifies CASSFSGTGASEQYF.

This chain links TRBV10-1 with TRBJ2-3; D uncertain. V was trimmed by 9 bases and J by 0 bases, leaving 10 bases between them. The CDR3 is 13 residues long. The germline gives CDR1 WNHNN, CDR2 SYGVQD (reference sequence). The CDR3 loop is CASGGSSTDTQYF. CDR3 bases: TGCGCCAGTGGTGGATCTAGCACAGATACGCAGTATTTT.

The V gene is TRBV6-2 or TRBV6-3, the J gene TRBJ2-7; D uncertain. This CDR3 contains 12 residues. The germline V and J ends were trimmed by 2 bases and 6 bases, with 8 bases remaining between them. Per germline, CDR1 MNHEY and CDR2 SVGEGT. Here the CDR3 reads CASSYPTGEQYF. CDR3 nucleotide sequence: TGTGCCAGCAGTTACCCGACGGGCGAGCAGTACTTC.

The chain recombines TRBV10-1 with TRBJ1-3, with D possibly TRBD1 on 6 matching bases. V was shortened by 0 bases and J by 4 bases, with 7 bases between the two germline ends. The CDR3 length is 14 residues. CDR1 WNHNN and CDR2 SYGVQD come from the germline V gene (reference sequence). CDR3 sequence reads: CASSESRGGNTIYF. The CDR3 DNA reads as TGCGCCAGCAGTGAGTCTAGGGGGGGAAACACCATATATTTT.

The chain carries TRBV9 and TRBJ2-2; 11 bases align to TRBD1. Looked up from germline, CDR1 is SGDLS and CDR2 is YYNGEE. The ends lost 4 bases at V and 4 bases at J; junction bases unmatched: 3. The CDR3 is 15 residues long. CDR3 sequence reads: CASSLGTGGTGELFF. CDR3 coding DNA: TGTGCCAGCAGCCTAGGGACAGGGGGCACCGGGGAGCTGTTTTTT.

V and J are TRBV10-3 and TRBJ2-5, with a weak D call TRBD1 (5 bases). CDR1 and CDR2 (germline): ENHRY, SYGVKD. The CDR3 is made up of 16 amino acids. V was shortened by 7 bases and J by 5 bases, with 23 bases between the two germline ends. The CDR3 loop is CAINFVWGRVEETQYF. The CDR3 DNA reads TGTGCCATCAATTTTGTCTGGGGCAGGGTAGAGGAGACCCAGTACTTC.

CDR3 sequence reads: CATRESDRDFSPLHF. For the CDR3, the DNA is TGTGCCACCAGAGAATCGGACAGGGATTTCTCACCCCTCCACTTT. The chain has TRBV27 and TRBJ1-6, with 8 bases fitting TRBD1. V dropped 10 bases and J dropped 10; count of bases not matched to a gene: 15. This CDR3 comprises 15 residues. CDR1 MNHEY and CDR2 SMNVEV come from the germline V gene (reference sequence).

The chain joins TRBV9 to TRBJ2-2; 7 bases fit TRBD1. The length of the CDR3 is 15 residues. Germline V gene sequence: CDR1 SGDLS, CDR2 YYNGEE. Unmatched junction bases numbered 5, after V lost 0 bases and J lost 6 bases. As DNA, the CDR3 is TGTGCCAGCAGCGTAGTTGACAGGGCGGCCGGGGAGCTGTTTTTT. As protein: CASSVVDRAAGELFF. The variable domain in full, completed from reference TRBV9 and TRBJ2-2, reads DSGVTQTPKHLITATGQRVTLRCSPRSGDLSVYWYQQSLDQGLQFLIQYYNGEERAKGNILERFSAQQFPDLHSELNLSSLELGDSALYFCASSVVDRAAGELFFGEGSRLTVL.

The DNA of the CDR3 is TGTGCCAGCAACGAGGGTGGAAGAACTGAAGCTTTCTTT. Translated, it gives CASNEGGRTEAFF. V is TRBV12-3 or TRBV12-4 and J is TRBJ1-1; D remains unclear. The CDR3 runs to 13 residues. V shed 7 bases and J shed 5 bases, with 14 bases lying between them.

This clone was seen more than once but under ten times. The rearrangement links TRBV7-3 to TRBJ2-7; 12 bases are a match to TRBD2. Unmatched junction bases numbered 9, after V lost 4 bases and J lost 2 bases. The length of the CDR3 is 17 residues. CDR1 is SGHTA and CDR2 is FQGTGA in the germline V gene. CDR3 sequence: CASSSPPTSGGTYEQYF. The CDR3 region has the DNA TGTGCCAGCAGCTCGCCCCCGACTAGCGGGGGAACCTACGAGCAGTACTTC.

The chain uses TRBV5-4 and TRBJ2-2; 9 positions match TRBD1. The CDR3 extends over 15 amino acids. Germline loops: CDR1 SGHNT, CDR2 YYREEE (reference sequence). The V and J ends lost 4 bases and 1 base, in that order; junction bases with no gene match: 2. The CDR3, as DNA: TGTGCCAGCAGCCCGACAGGGGGGAACACCGGGGAGCTGTTTTTT. This sequence encodes CASSPTGGNTGELFF.

In its sample, this clone was seen once. V gene TRBV5-4 combines with J gene TRBJ2-1, with D maybe TRBD1 (6 bases). V lost 0 bases, J lost 3 bases, and 10 bases lay in between. Germline loops: CDR1 SGHNT, CDR2 YYREEE (reference sequence). The CDR3 runs to 15 residues. The CDR3 DNA reads TGTGCCAGCAGCTTGGGAGGGGGATACTACAATGAGCAGTTCTTC. It is translated as CASSLGGGYYNEQFF.